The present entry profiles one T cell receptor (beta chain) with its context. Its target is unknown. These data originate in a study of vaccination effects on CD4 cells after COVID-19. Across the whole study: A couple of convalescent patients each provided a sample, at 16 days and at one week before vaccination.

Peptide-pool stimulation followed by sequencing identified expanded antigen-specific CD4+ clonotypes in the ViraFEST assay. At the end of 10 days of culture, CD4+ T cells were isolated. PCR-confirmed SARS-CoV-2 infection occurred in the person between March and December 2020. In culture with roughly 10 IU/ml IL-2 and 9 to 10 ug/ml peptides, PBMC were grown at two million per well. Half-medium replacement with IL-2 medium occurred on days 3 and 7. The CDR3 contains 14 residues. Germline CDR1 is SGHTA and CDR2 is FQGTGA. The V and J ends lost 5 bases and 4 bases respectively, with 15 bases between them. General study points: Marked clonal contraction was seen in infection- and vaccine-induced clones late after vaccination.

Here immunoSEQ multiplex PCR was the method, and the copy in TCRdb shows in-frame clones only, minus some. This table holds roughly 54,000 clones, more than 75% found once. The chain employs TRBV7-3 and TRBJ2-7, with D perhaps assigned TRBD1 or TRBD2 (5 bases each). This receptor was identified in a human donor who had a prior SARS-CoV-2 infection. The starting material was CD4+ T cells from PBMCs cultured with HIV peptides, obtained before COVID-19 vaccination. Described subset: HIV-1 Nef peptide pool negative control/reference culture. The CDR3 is CASSPGAPLYEQYF. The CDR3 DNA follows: TGTGCCAGCAGCCCCGGGGCACCCTTGTACGAGCAGTACTTC.